One and the same sample provided the 24 T cell receptor beta chains below, sequenced in a study of blood T cell repertoires in COVID-19. Assay: immunoSEQ multiplex PCR; the TCRdb copy retains only in-frame clones and omits some. The table has around 94,000 clones, 80% to 95% seen once. The sequencing input was peripheral blood. The receptors stem from a young man with acute or convalescent COVID-19.

The CDR3 sequence is CAWGFGTGVNEKLFF. In DNA, the CDR3 is TGTGCCTGGGGATTTGGGACAGGGGTTAATGAAAAACTGTTTTTT. This chain links TRBV30 with TRBJ1-4; 10 bases are a match to TRBD1. V dropped 5 bases and J dropped 4; count of bases not matched to a gene: 7. The CDR3 has 15 amino acids. Germline V gene data show CDR1 as GTSNPN and CDR2 as SVGIG (reference sequence).

In nucleotides, the CDR3 is TGTGCCAGTAGTATAGAGGGGACTTATGGCTACACCTTC. Translated, it gives CASSIEGTYGYTF. This chain connects TRBV19 to TRBJ1-2; D is possibly TRBD1 (5 bases). Looked up from germline, CDR1 is LNHDA and CDR2 is SQIVND (reference sequence). The ends were cut back, 0 bases at V and 5 bases at J, with 7 bases in the middle. CDR3 length: 13 residues.

This chain links TRBV6-5 with TRBJ2-3, with D hard to call. V gave up 0 bases and J gave up 5 bases, with 12 bases separating them. The length of the CDR3 is 15 residues. The V gene's germline CDR1 is MNHEY and CDR2 SVGAGI. This CDR3 reads CASSYSGPNKDTQYF. CDR3 bases: TGTGCCAGCAGTTACTCGGGCCCGAATAAAGATACGCAGTATTTT.

This sequence joins TRBV4-2 and TRBJ2-7; 9 nucleotides match TRBD2. The V gene's germline CDR1 is LGHNA and CDR2 YNFKEQ. V shed 4 bases, J shed 5 bases, and the junction held 9 bases outside the gene matches. CDR3 length equals 15 residues. Here the CDR3 DNA reads TGTGCCAGCAGCCGATCTAGCGGGAATCTCCACGAGCAGTACTTC. Amino acids: CASSRSSGNLHEQYF.

This chain joins TRBV5-1 and TRBJ1-1; the D is unclear. Germline-derived CDR1 and CDR2 are SGHRS and YFSETQ. With 4 bases removed from V and 0 bases from J, the gap between germline ends came to 16 bases. The length of the CDR3 is 16 residues. The CDR3 here is CASSLWAQALNTEAFF. In DNA, the CDR3 is TGCGCCAGCAGCCTCTGGGCCCAAGCATTGAACACTGAAGCTTTCTTT.

The J gene is TRBJ1-5, the V gene TRBV2, with D uncertain. The CDR3 has 13 residues. Germline CDR1 reads SNHLY; CDR2 reads FYNNEI. V was cut by 3 bases and J by 7 bases, with 10 bases left in between. In DNA, the CDR3 is TGTGCCAGCAGTGATGTGGGAGGGCAGCCCCAGCATTTT. It encodes CASSDVGGQPQHF. Looking up the rest from reference TRBV2 and TRBJ1-5 gives the full variable domain: EPEVTQTPSHQVTQMGQEVILRCVPISNHLYFYWYRQILGQKVEFLVSFYNNEISEKSEIFDDQFSVERPDGSNFTLKIRSTKLEDSAMYFCASSDVGGQPQHFGDGTRLSIL.

The V call is TRBV4-1, the J call TRBJ1-3, with 8 bases that match TRBD1. V shed 1 base, J shed 2 bases, and the junction held 7 bases outside the gene matches. This CDR3 spans 17 amino acids. The germline V gene has CDR1 MGHRA and CDR2 YSYEKL. CDR3 sequence (DNA): TGCGCCAGCAGCCAAGGGTACCCGGACAGGGCTGGAAACACCATATATTTT. Its protein is CASSQGYPDRAGNTIYF.

J is TRBJ2-3 and V is TRBV7-6; 11 nucleotides align to TRBD2. This CDR3 region has 16 residues. With 5 bases clipped from V and 3 bases from J, the junction kept 7 bases outside the gene matches. The V gene's germline CDR1 is SGHVS and CDR2 FNYEAQ. CDR3 residues: CASSPEGLAATDTQYF. The CDR3 DNA sequence: TGTGCCAGCAGCCCCGAGGGACTAGCGGCTACAGATACGCAGTATTTT.

The rearrangement joins TRBV5-1 to TRBJ2-6; 7 bases agree with TRBD1. The V gene's germline CDR1 is SGHRS and CDR2 YFSETQ. Trimming took 5 bases from V and 0 from J; bases not matched to a gene: 8. The CDR3 consists of 17 residues. The CDR3 is CASRRDSLSSGANVLTF. The CDR3 DNA follows: TGCGCCAGCAGAAGGGACAGTCTCTCCTCTGGGGCCAACGTCCTGACTTTC.

The V and J genes are TRBV27 and TRBJ1-1; possibly TRBD1 for D (5 bases). The germline CDR1 and CDR2 sequences are MNHEY and SMNVEV (reference sequence). Trimming removed 2 bases at V and 5 bases at J, with 12 bases between. The CDR3 spans 14 residues. The CDR3 DNA is TGTGCCAGCAGTTTAAGATCCGACAGAACTGAAGCTTTCTTT. Amino acids: CASSLRSDRTEAFF.

This clone was observed once. V and J are TRBV13 and TRBJ1-1; D gene unclear. CDR1 and CDR2 from the germline V gene are PRHDT and FYEKMQ (reference sequence). This CDR3 has 11 residues. V gave up 5 bases and J gave up 4 bases, with 5 bases separating them. CDR3 sequence reads: CASSRFTEAFF. The CDR3 bases are TGTGCCAGCAGCCGTTTCACTGAAGCTTTCTTT.

The chain recombines TRBV7-8 with TRBJ1-2; the D is unclear. V was cut by 1 base and J by 4 bases, with 10 bases left in between. The germline gives CDR1 SGHVS, CDR2 FQNEAQ. The CDR3 covers 14 residues. The CDR3, as DNA: TGTGCCAGCAGCTTAGGGGAGGGTGTCTATGGCTACACCTTC. Residues: CASSLGEGVYGYTF.

This chain uses TRBV5-6 with TRBJ1-2; 12 bases are a match to TRBD1. Trimming took 3 bases from V and 8 from J; bases not matched to a gene: 5. The CDR3 sequence is 14 residues long. Germline CDR1 is SGHDT and CDR2 is YYEEEE. The CDR3 protein is CASSWGQGALGYTF. The CDR3 DNA reads TGTGCCAGCAGCTGGGGACAGGGGGCATTGGGCTACACCTTC.

V usage is TRBV29-1 and J usage is TRBJ2-1, with a tentative D call TRBD2 (5 bases). The ends were cut back, 1 base at V and 5 bases at J, with 12 bases in the middle. The CDR3 totals 14 residues. Germline lookup yields CDR1 SQVTM and CDR2 ANQGSEA. The CDR3 spells CSVEGFAGDNEQFF. In DNA, the CDR3 is TGCAGCGTTGAAGGGTTTGCCGGGGACAATGAGCAGTTCTTC.

This chain joins TRBV25-1 and TRBJ1-5; possible D gene TRBD1, 5 bases. Germline loops: CDR1 MGHDK, CDR2 SYGVNS. V lost 5 bases and J 1 base, leaving 9 bases between the germline ends. This CDR3 spans 14 amino acids. CDR3 residues: CASSPRTSNQPQHF. The CDR3 nucleotides read TGTGCCAGCAGTCCCCGGACAAGCAATCAGCCCCAGCATTTT.

The chain employs TRBV14 and TRBJ1-2, with 10 bases matching TRBD1. Losses at the gene ends were 0 bases for V and 6 bases for J; bases not matched to a gene: 7. This CDR3 region has 16 residues. Germline V gene lookup returns CDR1 SGHDN and CDR2 FVKESK. CDR3 protein: CASSQDEWDRGHGYTF. CDR3 nucleotides: TGTGCCAGCAGCCAAGATGAGTGGGACAGGGGACATGGCTACACCTTC. Looking up the rest from reference TRBV14 and TRBJ1-2 gives the full variable domain: EAGVTQFPSHSVIEKGQTVTLRCDPISGHDNLYWYRRVMGKEIKFLLHFVKESKQDESGMPNNRFLAERTGGTYSTLKVQPAELEDSGVYFCASSQDEWDRGHGYTFGSGTRLTVV.

The chain couples TRBV19 to TRBJ2-7; TRBD1 matches at 7 bases. The CDR3 runs to 15 residues. Germline V gene data show CDR1 as LNHDA and CDR2 as SQIVND (reference sequence). V was pared by 1 base and J by 4 bases, with 7 bases of the junction left unmatched. As DNA, the CDR3 is TGTGCCAGTAGTATAGGAAGGGGGCCTGGTTACGAGCAGTACTTC. Protein sequence: CASSIGRGPGYEQYF.

With respect to this clone: The same CDR3 arises from other DNA sequences in this sample as well. The genes are TRBV7-2 and TRBJ2-3; 10 bases are a match to TRBD2. The CDR3 consists of 15 residues. Germline lookup yields CDR1 SGHTA and CDR2 FQGNSA. Losses at the gene ends were 5 bases for V and 2 bases for J; bases not matched to a gene: 4. CDR3 protein: CASSLGLAYTDTQYF. In nucleotides, the CDR3 is TGTGCCAGCAGCCTGGGACTAGCGTACACAGATACGCAGTATTTT. Using reference TRBV7-2 and TRBJ2-3 for the parts outside the CDR3, the full variable domain is GAGVSQSPSNKVTEKGKDVELRCDPISGHTALYWYRQSLGQGLEFLIYFQGNSAPDKSGLPSDRFSAERTGGSVSTLTIQRTQQEDSAVYLCASSLGLAYTDTQYFGPGTRLTVL.

This sequence joins TRBV13 and TRBJ1-2, with 8 bases identical to TRBD1. Germline-derived CDR1 and CDR2 are PRHDT and FYEKMQ (reference sequence). There are 14 residues in the CDR3. Trimming at V came to 8 bases and at J to 5 bases, leaving 10 bases not matched to a gene. The CDR3 DNA sequence: TGTGCCAGCGGAAACCCGGGACAGGAGTATGGCTACACCTTC. Translation gives CASGNPGQEYGYTF.

CDR3 sequence: CASSSPGSYNEQFF. The CDR3 nucleotides are TGTGCCAGTAGTTCCCCGGGCTCCTACAATGAGCAGTTCTTC. This chain joins TRBV19 and TRBJ2-1; D is unclear. There are 14 residues in the CDR3. Germline assignment: CDR1 LNHDA and CDR2 SQIVND (reference sequence). The V end lost 5 bases, the J end lost 0 bases, and 8 bases lay between the germline ends.

The V gene is TRBV5-4, the J gene TRBJ2-5; tentatively, D is TRBD1 (6 bases). CDR3 size: 16 residues. CDR1 SGHNT and CDR2 YYREEE come from the germline V gene (reference sequence). V was cut by 4 bases and J by 2 bases, with 18 bases left in between. The CDR3 loop is CASSPDSRKSQETQYF. CDR3 in DNA: TGTGCCAGCAGCCCGGACAGCCGAAAGTCACAAGAGACCCAGTACTTC.

This chain joins TRBV12-3 or TRBV12-4 and TRBJ1-1; D is ambiguous. The V end was cut by 6 bases, the J end by 6 bases, with 14 bases between. There are 13 residues in the CDR3. This CDR3 is CASSPGEGSEAFF. In DNA, the CDR3 is TGTGCCAGCAGCCCAGGCGAGGGCTCTGAAGCTTTCTTT.

This rearrangement joins TRBV28 to TRBJ1-1; D not resolved. V was trimmed by 8 bases and J by 3 bases, leaving 7 bases between them. Germline V CDR1 and CDR2: MDHEN, SYDVKM. The CDR3 runs 11 residues. CDR3 DNA: TGTGCCAGCGCTAGGTACACTGAAGCTTTCTTT. Amino acids: CASARYTEAFF.

The J gene is TRBJ1-5, the V gene TRBV4-2; 7 bases are shared with TRBD1. The V segment lost 4 bases and the J segment 6 bases; nucleotides outside the gene matches: 12. Per germline, CDR1 LGHNA and CDR2 YNFKEQ. The CDR3 runs 16 residues. The CDR3 loop reads CASSPEVGQGGQPQHF. For the CDR3, the DNA is TGTGCCAGCAGCCCAGAGGTGGGGCAGGGGGGTCAGCCCCAGCATTTT.